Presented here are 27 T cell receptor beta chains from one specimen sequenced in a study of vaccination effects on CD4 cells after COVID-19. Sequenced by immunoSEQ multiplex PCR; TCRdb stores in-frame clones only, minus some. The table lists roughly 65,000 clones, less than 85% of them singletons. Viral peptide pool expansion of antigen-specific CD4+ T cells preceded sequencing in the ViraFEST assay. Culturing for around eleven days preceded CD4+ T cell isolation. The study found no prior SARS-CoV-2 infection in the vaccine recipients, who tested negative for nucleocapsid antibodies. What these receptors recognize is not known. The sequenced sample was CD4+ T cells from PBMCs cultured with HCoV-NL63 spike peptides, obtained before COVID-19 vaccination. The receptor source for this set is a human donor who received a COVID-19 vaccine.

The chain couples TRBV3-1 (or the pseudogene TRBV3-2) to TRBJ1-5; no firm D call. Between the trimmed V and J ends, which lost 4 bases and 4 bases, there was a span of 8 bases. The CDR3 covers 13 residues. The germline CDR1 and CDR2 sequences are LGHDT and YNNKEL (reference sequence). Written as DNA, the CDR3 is TGTGCCAGCAGCCGGACGCAAAATCAGCCCCAGCATTTT. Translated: CASSRTQNQPQHF.

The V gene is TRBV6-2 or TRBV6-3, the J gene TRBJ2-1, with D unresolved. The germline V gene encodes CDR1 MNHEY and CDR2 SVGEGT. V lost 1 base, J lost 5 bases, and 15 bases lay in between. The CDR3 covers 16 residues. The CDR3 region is CASSYFPRRIDNEQFF. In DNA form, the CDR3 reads TGTGCCAGCAGTTACTTTCCGCGTCGAATAGACAATGAGCAGTTCTTC.

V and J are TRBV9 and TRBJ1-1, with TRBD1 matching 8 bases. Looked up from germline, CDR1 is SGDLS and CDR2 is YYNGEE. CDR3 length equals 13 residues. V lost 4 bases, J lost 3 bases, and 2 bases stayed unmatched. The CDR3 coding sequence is TGTGCCAGCAGCTTACAGGGGGACACTGAAGCTTTCTTT. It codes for CASSLQGDTEAFF.

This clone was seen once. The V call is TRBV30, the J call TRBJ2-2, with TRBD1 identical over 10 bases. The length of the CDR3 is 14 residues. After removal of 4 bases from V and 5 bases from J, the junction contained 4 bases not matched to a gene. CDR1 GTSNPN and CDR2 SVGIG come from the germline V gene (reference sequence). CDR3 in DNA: TGTGCCTGGATGGGACAGGGGCAGACCGGGGAGCTGTTTTTT. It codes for CAWMGQGQTGELFF.

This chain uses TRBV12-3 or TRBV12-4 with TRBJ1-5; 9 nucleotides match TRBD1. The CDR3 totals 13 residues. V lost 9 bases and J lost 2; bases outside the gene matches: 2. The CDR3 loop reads CARWTGGNQPQHF. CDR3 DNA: TGTGCCAGATGGACAGGGGGCAATCAGCCCCAGCATTTT.

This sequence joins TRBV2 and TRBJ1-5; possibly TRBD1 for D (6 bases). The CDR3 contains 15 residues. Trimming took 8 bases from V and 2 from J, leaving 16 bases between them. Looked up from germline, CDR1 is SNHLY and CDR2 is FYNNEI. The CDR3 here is CASGGQAGGNQPQHF. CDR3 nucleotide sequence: TGTGCCAGCGGGGGGCAGGCCGGCGGCAATCAGCCCCAGCATTTT.

The DNA for the CDR3 is TGTGCCAGTAGTACCGACGGACGAGGCAATCAGCCCCAGCATTTT. Its protein product is CASSTDGRGNQPQHF. This rearrangement joins TRBV19 to TRBJ1-5; no reliable D call. Germline CDR1 and CDR2: LNHDA and SQIVND (reference sequence). There are 15 residues in the CDR3. V was trimmed by 4 bases and J by 2 bases, leaving 12 bases between them.

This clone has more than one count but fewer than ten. The CDR3 region is CASTPGPPSYNEQFF. The CDR3 region has the DNA TGCGCCAGCACCCCAGGGCCTCCCTCCTACAATGAGCAGTTCTTC. This chain joins TRBV5-1 and TRBJ2-1; D is possibly TRBD1 (5 bases). This CDR3 spans 15 amino acids. The V and J ends lost 6 bases and 0 bases respectively, with 13 bases between them. Germline lookup yields CDR1 SGHRS and CDR2 YFSETQ.

The CDR3 sequence: CAISGGEGTETQYF. DNA for the CDR3: TGTGCCATCAGTGGAGGCGAGGGTACGGAGACCCAGTACTTC. The V gene is TRBV10-3, the J gene TRBJ2-5; tentatively, D is TRBD2 (5 bases). V lost 4 bases, J lost 5 bases, and 14 bases lay in between. Germline V gene data show CDR1 as ENHRY and CDR2 as SYGVKD. The CDR3 spans 14 residues.

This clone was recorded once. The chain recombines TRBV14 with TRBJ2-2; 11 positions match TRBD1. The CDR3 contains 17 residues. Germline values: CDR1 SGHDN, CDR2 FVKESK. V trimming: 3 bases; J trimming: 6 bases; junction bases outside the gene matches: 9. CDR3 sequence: CASSQGFSGQGAGELFF. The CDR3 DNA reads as TGTGCCAGCAGCCAGGGATTTTCGGGACAGGGGGCCGGGGAGCTGTTTTTT.

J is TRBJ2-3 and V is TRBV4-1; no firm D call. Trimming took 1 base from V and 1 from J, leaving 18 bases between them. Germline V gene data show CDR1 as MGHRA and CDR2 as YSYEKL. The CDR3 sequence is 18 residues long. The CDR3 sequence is CASSQGVFTPSRTDTQYF. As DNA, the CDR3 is TGCGCCAGCAGCCAAGGAGTGTTTACTCCCTCCCGCACAGATACGCAGTATTTT.

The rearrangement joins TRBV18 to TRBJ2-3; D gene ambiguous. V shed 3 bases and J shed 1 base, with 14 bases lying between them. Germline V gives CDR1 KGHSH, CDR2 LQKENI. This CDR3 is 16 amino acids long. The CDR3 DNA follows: TGTGCCAGCTCACCCAACACCCCTAGAGGCACAGATACGCAGTATTTT. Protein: CASSPNTPRGTDTQYF.

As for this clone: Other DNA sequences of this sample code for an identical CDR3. The CDR3 DNA reads TGTGCCAGCTCTCTGGTAGTGAACACTGAAGCTTTCTTT. This sequence encodes CASSLVVNTEAFF. The J gene is TRBJ1-1, the V gene TRBV12-3 or TRBV12-4, with no clear D. V was shortened by 8 bases and J by 0 bases, with 10 bases between the two germline ends. This CDR3 is 13 amino acids long.

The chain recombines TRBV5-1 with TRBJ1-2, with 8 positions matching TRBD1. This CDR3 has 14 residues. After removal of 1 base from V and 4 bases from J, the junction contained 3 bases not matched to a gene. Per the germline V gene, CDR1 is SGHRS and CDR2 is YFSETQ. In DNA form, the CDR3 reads TGCGCCAGCAGCTTGACAGGGGGGCCCTATGGCTACACCTTC. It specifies CASSLTGGPYGYTF.

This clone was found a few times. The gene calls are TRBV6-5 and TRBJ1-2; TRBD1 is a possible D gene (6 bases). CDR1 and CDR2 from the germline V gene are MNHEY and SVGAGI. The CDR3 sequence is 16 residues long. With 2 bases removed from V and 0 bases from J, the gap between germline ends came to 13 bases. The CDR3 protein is CASSYGTGPTNYGYTF. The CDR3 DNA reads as TGTGCCAGCAGTTACGGAACAGGGCCGACTAACTATGGCTACACCTTC.

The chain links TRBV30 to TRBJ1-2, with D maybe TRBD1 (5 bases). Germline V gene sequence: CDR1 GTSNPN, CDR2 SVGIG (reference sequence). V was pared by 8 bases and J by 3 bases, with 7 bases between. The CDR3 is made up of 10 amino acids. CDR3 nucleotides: TGTGCCGGAGGGGACTATGGCTACACCTTC. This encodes CAGGDYGYTF. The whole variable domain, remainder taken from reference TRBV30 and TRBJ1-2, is SQTIHQWPATLVQPVGSPLSLECTVEGTSNPNLYWYRQAAGRGLQLLFYSVGIGQISSEVPQNLSASRPQDRQFILSSKKLLLSDSGFYLCAGGDYGYTFGSGTRLTVV.

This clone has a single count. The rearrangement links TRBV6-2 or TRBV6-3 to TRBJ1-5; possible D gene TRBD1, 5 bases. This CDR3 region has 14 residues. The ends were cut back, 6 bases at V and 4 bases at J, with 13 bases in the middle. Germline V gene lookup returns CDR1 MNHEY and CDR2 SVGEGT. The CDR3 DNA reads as TGTGCCAGCAGCTCGTCAGGGCTTAATCAGCCCCAGCATTTT. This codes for CASSSSGLNQPQHF.

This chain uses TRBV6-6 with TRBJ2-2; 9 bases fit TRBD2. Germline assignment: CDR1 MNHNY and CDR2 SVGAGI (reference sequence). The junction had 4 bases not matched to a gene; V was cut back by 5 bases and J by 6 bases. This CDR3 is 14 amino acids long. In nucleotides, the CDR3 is TGTGCCAGCAGTACAGGGACTAGCCCCGGGGAGCTGTTTTTT. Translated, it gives CASSTGTSPGELFF.

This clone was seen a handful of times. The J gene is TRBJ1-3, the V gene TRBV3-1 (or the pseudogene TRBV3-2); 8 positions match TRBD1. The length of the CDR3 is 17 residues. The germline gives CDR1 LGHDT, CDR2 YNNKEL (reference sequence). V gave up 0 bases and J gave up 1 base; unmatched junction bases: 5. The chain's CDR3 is CASSQDPNRGSGNTIYF. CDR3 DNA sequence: TGTGCCAGCAGCCAAGATCCTAACAGGGGGTCTGGAAACACCATATATTTT.

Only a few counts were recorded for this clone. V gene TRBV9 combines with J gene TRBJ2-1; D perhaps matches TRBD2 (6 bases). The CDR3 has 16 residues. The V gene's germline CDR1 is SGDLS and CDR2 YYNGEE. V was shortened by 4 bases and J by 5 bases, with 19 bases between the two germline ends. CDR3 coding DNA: TGTGCCAGCAGCAAATCCGGGACTCACACCGACAATGAGCAGTTCTTC. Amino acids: CASSKSGTHTDNEQFF.

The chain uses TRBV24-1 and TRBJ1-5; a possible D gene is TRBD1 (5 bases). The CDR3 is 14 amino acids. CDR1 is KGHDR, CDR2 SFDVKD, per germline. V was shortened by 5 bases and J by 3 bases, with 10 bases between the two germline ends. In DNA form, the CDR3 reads TGTGCCACCAGTGGGGCAGGGAACAATCAGCCCCAGCATTTT. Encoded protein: CATSGAGNNQPQHF.

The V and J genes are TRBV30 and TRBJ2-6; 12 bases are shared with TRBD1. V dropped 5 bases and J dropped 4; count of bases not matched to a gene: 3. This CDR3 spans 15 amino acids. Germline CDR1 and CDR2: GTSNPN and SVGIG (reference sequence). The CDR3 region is CAWGTGGAGANVLTF. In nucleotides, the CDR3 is TGTGCCTGGGGGACAGGGGGCGCCGGGGCCAACGTCCTGACTTTC.

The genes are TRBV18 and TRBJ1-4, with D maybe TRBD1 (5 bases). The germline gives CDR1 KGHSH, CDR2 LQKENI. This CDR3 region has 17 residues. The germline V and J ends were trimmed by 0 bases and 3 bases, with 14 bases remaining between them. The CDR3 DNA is TGTGCCAGCTCACCACCTCCGGGGGTGATTTCTAATGAAAAACTGTTTTTT. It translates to CASSPPPGVISNEKLFF.

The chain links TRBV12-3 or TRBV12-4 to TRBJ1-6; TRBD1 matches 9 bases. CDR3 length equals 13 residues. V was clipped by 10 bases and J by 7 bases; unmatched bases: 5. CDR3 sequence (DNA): TGTGCCACCTCCGGACAGGGGAATTCACCCCTCCACTTT. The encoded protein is CATSGQGNSPLHF.

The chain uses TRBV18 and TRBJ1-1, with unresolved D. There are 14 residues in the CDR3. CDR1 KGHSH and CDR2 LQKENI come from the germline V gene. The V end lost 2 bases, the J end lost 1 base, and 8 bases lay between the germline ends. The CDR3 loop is CASSPGLANTEAFF. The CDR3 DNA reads TGTGCCAGCTCACCAGGACTTGCGAACACTGAAGCTTTCTTT.

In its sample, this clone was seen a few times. DNA for the CDR3: TGTGCCAGCGGCAGGGACTATGGCTACACCTTC. As protein: CASGRDYGYTF. J is TRBJ1-2 and V is TRBV27; D possibly corresponds to TRBD1 (5 bases). CDR1 and CDR2 (germline): MNHEY, SMNVEV (reference sequence). Trimming shortened V by 8 bases and J by 3 bases, and 7 bases separated the two germline ends. The CDR3 contains 11 residues.

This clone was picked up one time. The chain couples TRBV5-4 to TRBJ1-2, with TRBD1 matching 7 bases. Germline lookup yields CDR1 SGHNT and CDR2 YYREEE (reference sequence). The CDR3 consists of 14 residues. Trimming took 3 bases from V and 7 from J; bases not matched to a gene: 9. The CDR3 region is CASSSGRQGPGYTF. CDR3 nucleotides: TGTGCCAGCAGCTCCGGCCGACAGGGCCCTGGCTACACCTTC.